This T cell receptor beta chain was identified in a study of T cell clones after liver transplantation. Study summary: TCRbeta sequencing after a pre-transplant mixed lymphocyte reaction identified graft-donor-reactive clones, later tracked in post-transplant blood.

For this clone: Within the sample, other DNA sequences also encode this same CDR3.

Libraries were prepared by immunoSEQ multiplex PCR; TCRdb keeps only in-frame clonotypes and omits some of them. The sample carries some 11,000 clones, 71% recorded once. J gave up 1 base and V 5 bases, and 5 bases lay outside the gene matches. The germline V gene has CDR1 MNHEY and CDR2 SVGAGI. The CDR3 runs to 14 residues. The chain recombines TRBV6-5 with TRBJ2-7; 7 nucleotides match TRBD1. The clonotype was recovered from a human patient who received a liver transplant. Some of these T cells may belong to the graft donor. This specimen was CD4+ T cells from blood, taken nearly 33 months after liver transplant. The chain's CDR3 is CASSPTTGSYEQYV. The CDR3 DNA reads TGTGCCAGCAGTCCGACGACAGGGTCCTACGAGCAGTACGTC.